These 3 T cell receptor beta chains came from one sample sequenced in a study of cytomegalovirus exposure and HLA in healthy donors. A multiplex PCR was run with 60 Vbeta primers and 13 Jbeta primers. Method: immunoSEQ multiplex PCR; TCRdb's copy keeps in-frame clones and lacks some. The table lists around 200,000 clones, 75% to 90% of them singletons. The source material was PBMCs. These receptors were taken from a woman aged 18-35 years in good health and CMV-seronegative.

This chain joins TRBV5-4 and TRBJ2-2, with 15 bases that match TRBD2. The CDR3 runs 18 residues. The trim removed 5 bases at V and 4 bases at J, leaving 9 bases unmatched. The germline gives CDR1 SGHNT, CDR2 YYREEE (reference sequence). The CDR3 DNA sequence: TGTGCCAGCAGTCACGGACTAGCGGGAGGGCCGAGCACCGGGGAGCTGTTTTTT. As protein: CASSHGLAGGPSTGELFF. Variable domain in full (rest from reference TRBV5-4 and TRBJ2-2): ETGVTQSPTHLIKTRGQQVTLRCSSQSGHNTVSWYQQALGQGPQFIFQYYREEENGRGNFPPRFSGLQFPNYSSELNVNALELDDSALYLCASSHGLAGGPSTGELFFGEGSRLTVL.

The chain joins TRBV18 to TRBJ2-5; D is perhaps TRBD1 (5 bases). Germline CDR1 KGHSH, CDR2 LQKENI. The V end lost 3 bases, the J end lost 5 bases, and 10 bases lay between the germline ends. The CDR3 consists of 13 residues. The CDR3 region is CASSPRAEETQYF. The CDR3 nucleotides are TGTGCCAGCTCACCCAGGGCGGAGGAGACCCAGTACTTC.

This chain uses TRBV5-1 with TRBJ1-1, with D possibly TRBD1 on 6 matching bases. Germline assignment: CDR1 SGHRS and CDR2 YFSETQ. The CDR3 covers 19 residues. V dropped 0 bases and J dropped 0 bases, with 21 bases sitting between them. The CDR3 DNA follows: TGCGCCAGCAGCTTGGGAGGCTGGACAGTCGGGTACATGAACACTGAAGCTTTCTTT. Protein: CASSLGGWTVGYMNTEAFF.